This T cell receptor beta chain was recorded in a study of neurological immune-mediated disorders. This clonotype was seen repeatedly, ten times or more. The CDR3 covers 12 residues. With V trimmed by 5 bases and J by 7 bases, 5 bases remained unmatched. The germline CDR1 and CDR2 sequences are SGDLS and YYNGEE. The cDNA was generated by 5'RACE with 10-nucleotide random UMIs. TCRdb re-derived calls from the 5' RACE reads in MiXCR, one entry per CDR3 protein. This sample has around 70,000 distinct CDR3 sequences, with roughly 5% found just once. Sequencing input: PBMCs. The sequence derives from a woman in her 30s with multiple sclerosis. The chain uses TRBV9 and TRBJ1-2; TRBD1 matches at 7 bases. CDR3 residues: CASSEQGFGYTF. The DNA for the CDR3 is TGTGCCAGCAGTGAACAGGGGTTTGGCTACACCTTC.